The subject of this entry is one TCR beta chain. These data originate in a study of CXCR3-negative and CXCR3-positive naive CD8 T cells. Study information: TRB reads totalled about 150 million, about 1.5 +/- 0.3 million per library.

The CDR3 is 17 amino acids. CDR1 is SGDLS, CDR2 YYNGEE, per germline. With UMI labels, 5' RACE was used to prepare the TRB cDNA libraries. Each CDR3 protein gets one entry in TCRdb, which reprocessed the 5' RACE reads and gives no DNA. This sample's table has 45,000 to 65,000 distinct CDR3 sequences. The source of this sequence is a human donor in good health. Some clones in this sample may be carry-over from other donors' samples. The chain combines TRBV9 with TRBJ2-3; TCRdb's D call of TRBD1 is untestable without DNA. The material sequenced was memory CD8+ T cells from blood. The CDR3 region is CASSPRTGDKHTDTQYF.